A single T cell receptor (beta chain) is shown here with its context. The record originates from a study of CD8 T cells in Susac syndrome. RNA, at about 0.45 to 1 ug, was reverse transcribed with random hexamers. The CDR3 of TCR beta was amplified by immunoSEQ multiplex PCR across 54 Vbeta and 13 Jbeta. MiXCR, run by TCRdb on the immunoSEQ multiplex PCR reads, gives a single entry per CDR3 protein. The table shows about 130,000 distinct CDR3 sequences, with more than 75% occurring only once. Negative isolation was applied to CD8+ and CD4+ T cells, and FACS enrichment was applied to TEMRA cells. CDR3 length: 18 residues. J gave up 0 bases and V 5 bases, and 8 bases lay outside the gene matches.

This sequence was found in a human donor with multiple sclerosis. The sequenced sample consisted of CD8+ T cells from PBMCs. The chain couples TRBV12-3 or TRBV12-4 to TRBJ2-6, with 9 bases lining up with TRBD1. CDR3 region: CASSRDRAVFSGANVLTF. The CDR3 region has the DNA TGTGCCAGCAGTCGGGACAGGGCGGTTTTCTCTGGGGCCAACGTCCTGACTTTC.